This TCR beta chain is drawn from a study of CD8+CD57+ T cells in acquired aplastic anemia. In the study overall: DNA recovered from sorted CD4+ and CD8+ cells had a mean of approximately 3 ug. Reads per healthy sample averaged roughly 9.9 million (CD4+) and 11.0 million (CD8+). Study results and caveats: With respect to CD8+ Simpson's diversity, patients and controls did not differ significantly.

Comments on this clonotype: Its antigen is currently unknown.

Profiling of TCR beta VDJ combinations and CDR3 sequences used genomic DNA as template. TCRdb redid the calling of the reads with MiXCR, one entry per CDR3 protein. The table has about 68,000 distinct CDR3 sequences, roughly 50% seen once. The CDR3 runs 10 residues. Germline V gene sequence: CDR1 SQVTM, CDR2 ANQGSEA. The V gene end was trimmed by 6 bases and the J gene end by 12 bases; junction bases not matched to a gene: 7. The sequenced sample consisted of sorted CD4+, CD8+, or CD8+CD57+ T cells (not recorded which) from PBMCs. This sequence was found in a human donor in good health, serving as a control. The chain combines TRBV29-1 with TRBJ1-2, with TRBD1 matching 7 bases. This chain's CDR3 is CSVDTGVDTF. CDR3 DNA sequence: TGCAGCGTGGATACAGGGGTGGACACCTTC.